The clone carrying this TCR beta chain has a count of ten or more. Absent ophthalmopathy progression within 18 months defined stable Graves' hyperthyroidism. With 1 base removed from V and 0 bases from J, the gap between germline ends came to 14 bases. This CDR3 region has 17 residues. Germline assignment: CDR1 SGHTA and CDR2 FQGNSA. This record belongs to a study of T cells in Graves' hyperthyroidism and ophthalmopathy. RNA transcripts were the template for amplifying TCR beta CDR3 regions. With the HTBI primer set, the TCR CDR3 went through a first round of RT-PCR. TCRdb analysed the multiplex PCR reads with MiXCR anew, one entry per CDR3 protein. The table includes 250,000 to 300,000 distinct CDR3 sequences, approximately 15% detected once.

Sequencing was done on a sample of blood. The chain combines TRBV7-2 with TRBJ2-3; D perhaps matches TRBD1 (5 bases). This receptor was identified in a woman in her 40s with Graves' hyperthyroidism. CDR3 in amino acids: CASSLELWGWSTDTQYF. The CDR3 bases are TGTGCCAGCAGCTTAGAGCTATGGGGCTGGAGCACAGATACGCAGTATTTT.